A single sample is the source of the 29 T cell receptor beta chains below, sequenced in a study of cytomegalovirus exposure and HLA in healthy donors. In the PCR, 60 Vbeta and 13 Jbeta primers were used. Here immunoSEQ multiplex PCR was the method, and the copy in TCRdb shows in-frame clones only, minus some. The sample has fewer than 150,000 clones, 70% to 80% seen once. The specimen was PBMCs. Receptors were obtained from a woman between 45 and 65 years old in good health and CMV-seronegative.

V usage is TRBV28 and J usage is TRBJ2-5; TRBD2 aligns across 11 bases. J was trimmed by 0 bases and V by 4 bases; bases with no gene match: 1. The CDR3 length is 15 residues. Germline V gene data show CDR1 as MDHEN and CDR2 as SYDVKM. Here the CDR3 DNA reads TGTGCCAGCAGTTCTAGCGGGGGGCACCAAGAGACCCAGTACTTC. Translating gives CASSSSGGHQETQYF.

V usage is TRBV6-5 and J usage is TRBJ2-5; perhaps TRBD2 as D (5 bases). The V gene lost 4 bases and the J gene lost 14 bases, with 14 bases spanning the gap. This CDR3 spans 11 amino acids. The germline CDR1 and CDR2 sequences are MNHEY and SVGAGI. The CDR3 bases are TGTGCCAGCAGTTTAGGGCGCCGGGAATACTTC. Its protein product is CASSLGRREYF.

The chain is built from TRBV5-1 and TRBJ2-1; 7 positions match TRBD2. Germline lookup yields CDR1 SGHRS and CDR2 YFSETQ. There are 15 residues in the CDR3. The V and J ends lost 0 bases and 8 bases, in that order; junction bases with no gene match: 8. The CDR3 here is CASSLASGMDHEQFF. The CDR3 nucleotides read TGCGCCAGCAGCTTGGCTAGCGGTATGGACCATGAGCAGTTCTTC.

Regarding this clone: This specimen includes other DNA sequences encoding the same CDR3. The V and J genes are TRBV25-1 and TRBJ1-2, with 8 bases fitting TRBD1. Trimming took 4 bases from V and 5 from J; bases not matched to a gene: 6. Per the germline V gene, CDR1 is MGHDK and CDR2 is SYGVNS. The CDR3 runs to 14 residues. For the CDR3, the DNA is TGTGCCAGCAGTGGGACAGGGTTTGTATATGGCTACACCTTC. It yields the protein CASSGTGFVYGYTF.

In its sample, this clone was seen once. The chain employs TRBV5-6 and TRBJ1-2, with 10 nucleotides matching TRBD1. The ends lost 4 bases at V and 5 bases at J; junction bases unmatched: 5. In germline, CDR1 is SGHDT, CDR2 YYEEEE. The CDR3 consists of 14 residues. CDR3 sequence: CASSTGQGGYGYTF. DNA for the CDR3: TGTGCCAGCAGCACAGGACAGGGGGGGTATGGCTACACCTTC.

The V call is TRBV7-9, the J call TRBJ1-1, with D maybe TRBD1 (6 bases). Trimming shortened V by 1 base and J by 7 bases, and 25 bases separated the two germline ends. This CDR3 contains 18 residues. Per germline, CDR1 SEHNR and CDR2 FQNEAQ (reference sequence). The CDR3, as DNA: TGTGCCAGCAGCTTAGGTCCGGGACACACGAACTCCCGCCTTGAAGCTTTCTTT. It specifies CASSLGPGHTNSRLEAFF.

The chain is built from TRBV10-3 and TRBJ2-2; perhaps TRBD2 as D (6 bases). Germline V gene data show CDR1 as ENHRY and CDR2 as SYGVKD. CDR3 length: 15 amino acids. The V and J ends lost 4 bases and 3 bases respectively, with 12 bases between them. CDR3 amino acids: CAISVMGGYTGELFF. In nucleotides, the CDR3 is TGTGCCATCAGTGTGATGGGGGGATACACCGGGGAGCTGTTTTTT.

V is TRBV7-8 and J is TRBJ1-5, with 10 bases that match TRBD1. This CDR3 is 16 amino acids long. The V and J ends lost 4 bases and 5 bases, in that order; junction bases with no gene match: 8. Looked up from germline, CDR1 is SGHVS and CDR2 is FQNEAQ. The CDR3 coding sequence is TGTGCCAGCAGCTCCGAGGCGACAGGGGGCGATCAGCCCCAGCATTTT. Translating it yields CASSSEATGGDQPQHF.

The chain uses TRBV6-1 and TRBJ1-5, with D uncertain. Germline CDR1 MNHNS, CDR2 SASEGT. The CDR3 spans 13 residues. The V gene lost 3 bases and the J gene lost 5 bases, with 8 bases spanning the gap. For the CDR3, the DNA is TGTGCCAGCAGTGATACAGTCCATCAGCCCCAGCATTTT. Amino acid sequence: CASSDTVHQPQHF.

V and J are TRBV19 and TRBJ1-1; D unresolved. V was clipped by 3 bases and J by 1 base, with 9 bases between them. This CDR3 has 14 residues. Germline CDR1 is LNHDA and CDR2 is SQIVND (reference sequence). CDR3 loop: CASSIEQKNTEAFF. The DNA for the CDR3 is TGTGCCAGTAGTATTGAACAGAAGAACACTGAAGCTTTCTTT.

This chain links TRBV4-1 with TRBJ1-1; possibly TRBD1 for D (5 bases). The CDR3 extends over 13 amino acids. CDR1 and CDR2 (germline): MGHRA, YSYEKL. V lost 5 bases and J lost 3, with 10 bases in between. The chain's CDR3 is CASSRQGHTEAFF. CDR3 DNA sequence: TGCGCCAGCAGCAGGCAGGGTCACACTGAAGCTTTCTTT.

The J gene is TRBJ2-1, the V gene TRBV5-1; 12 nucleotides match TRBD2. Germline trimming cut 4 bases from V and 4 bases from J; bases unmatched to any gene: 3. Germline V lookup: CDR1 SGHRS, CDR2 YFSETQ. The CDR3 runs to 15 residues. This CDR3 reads CASSMTSGGYNEQFF. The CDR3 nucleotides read TGCGCCAGCAGCATGACTAGCGGGGGATACAATGAGCAGTTCTTC.

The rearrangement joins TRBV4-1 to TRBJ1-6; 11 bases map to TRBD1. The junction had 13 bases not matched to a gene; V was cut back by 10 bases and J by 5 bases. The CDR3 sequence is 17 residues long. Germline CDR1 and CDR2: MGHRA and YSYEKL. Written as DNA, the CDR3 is TGCGCCAACAATTTCACGGACAGGGGGCGCGATAATTCACCCCTCCACTTT. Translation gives CANNFTDRGRDNSPLHF.

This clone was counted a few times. DNA for the CDR3: TGTGCCAGCAGTTTTGGACGGCAAATTAGGGGCTCCTACGAGCAGTACTTC. Translation: CASSFGRQIRGSYEQYF. This sequence joins TRBV27 and TRBJ2-7; TRBD1 is a possible D gene (5 bases). This CDR3 is 17 amino acids long. Trimming left V 3 bases short and J 0 bases short, with 18 bases between. The V gene's germline CDR1 is MNHEY and CDR2 SMNVEV (reference sequence).

Here the CDR3 reads CASSLEPDTQYF. CDR3 nucleotide sequence: TGTGCCAGCAGTCTAGAACCAGATACGCAGTATTTT. The chain employs TRBV2 and TRBJ2-3; no clear D. Germline assignment: CDR1 SNHLY and CDR2 FYNNEI. The CDR3 runs to 12 residues. V gave up 5 bases and J gave up 4 bases, with 7 bases separating them.

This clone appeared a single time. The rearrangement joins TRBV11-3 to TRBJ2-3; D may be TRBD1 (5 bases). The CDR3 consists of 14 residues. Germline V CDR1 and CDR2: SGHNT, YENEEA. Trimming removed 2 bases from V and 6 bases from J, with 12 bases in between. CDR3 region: CASSLTTPGDTQYF. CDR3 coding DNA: TGTGCCAGCAGCTTAACGACCCCAGGGGATACGCAGTATTTT.

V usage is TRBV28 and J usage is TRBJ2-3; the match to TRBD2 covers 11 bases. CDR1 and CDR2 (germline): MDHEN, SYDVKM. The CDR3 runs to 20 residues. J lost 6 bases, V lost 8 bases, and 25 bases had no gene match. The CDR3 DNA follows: TGTGCCAGCGCCGTTGGGTCCCCTTATCTGCTAGCGGGGGGTGGGGATACGCAGTATTTT. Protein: CASAVGSPYLLAGGGDTQYF.

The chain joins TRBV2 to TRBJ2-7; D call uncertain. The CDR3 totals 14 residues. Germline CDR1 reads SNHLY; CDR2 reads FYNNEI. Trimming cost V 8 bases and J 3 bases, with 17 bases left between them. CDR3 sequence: CASGSDLVVYEQYF. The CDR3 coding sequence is TGTGCCAGCGGTTCAGACCTAGTAGTCTACGAGCAGTACTTC.

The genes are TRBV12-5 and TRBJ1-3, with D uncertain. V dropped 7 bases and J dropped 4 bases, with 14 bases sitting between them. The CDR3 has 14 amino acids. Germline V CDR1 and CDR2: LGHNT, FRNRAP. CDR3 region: CASAPPSSGNTIYF. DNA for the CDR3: TGTGCTAGTGCCCCACCCTCGAGCGGAAACACCATATATTTT.

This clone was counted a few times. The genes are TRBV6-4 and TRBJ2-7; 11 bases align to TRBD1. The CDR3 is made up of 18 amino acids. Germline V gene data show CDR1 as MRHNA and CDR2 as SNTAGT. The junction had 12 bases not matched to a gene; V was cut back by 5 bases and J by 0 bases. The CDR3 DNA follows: TGTGCCAGCAGTCTTTCCCGGGACAGGGGGAAAAGCTCCTACGAGCAGTACTTC. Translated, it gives CASSLSRDRGKSSYEQYF.

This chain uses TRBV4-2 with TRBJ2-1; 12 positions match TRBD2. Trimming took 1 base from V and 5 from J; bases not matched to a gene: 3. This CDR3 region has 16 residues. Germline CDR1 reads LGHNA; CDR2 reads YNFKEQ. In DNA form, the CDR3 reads TGTGCCAGCAGCCAAGGAACTAGCGGGGGGCACAATGAGCAGTTCTTC. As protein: CASSQGTSGGHNEQFF.

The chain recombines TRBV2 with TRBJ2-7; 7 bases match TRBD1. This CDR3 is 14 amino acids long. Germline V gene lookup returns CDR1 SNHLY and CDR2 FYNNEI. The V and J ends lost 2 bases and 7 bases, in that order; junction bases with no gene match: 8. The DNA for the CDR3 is TGTGCCAGCAGTGAACTCGGACAGGTTGGTGAGCAGTACTTC. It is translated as CASSELGQVGEQYF.

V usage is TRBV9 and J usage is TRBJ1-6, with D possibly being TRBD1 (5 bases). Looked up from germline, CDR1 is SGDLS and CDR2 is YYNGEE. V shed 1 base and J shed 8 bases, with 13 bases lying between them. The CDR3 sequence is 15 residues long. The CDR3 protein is CASSVSGGADSPLHF. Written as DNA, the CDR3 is TGTGCCAGCAGCGTATCGGGGGGAGCTGATTCACCCCTCCACTTT.

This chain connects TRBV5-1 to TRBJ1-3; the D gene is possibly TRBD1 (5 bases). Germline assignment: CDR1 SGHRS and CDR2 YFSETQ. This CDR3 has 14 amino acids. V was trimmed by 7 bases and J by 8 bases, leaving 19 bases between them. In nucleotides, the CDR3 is TGCGCCAGCGGCGAGCTGGCCAGGGCGGACACCATATATTTT. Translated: CASGELARADTIYF. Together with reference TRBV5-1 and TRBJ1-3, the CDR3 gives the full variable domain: KAGVTQTPRYLIKTRGQQVTLSCSPISGHRSVSWYQQTPGQGLQFLFEYFSETQRNKGNFPGRFSGRQFSNSRSEMNVSTLELGDSALYLCASGELARADTIYFGEGSWLTVV.

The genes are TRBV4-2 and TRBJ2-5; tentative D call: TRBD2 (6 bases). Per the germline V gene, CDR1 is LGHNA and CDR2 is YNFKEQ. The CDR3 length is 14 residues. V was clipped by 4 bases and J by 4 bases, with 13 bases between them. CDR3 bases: TGTGCCAGCAGCCTCGGAACTAGCAGAGAGACCCAGTACTTC. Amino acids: CASSLGTSRETQYF.

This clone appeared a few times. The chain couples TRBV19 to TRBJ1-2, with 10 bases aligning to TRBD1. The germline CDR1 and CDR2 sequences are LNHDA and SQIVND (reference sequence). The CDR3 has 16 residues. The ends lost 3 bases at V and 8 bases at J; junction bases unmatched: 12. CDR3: CASSIFPGTGDLGYTF. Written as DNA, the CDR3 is TGTGCCAGTAGTATCTTTCCCGGGACAGGGGATTTGGGCTACACCTTC.

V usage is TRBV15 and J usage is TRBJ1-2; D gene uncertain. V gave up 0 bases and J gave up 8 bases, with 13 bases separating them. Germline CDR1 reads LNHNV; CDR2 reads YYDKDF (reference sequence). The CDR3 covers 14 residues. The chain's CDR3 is CATSRDLGLEGYTF. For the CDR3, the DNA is TGTGCCACCAGCAGAGATCTGGGCCTTGAGGGCTACACCTTC.

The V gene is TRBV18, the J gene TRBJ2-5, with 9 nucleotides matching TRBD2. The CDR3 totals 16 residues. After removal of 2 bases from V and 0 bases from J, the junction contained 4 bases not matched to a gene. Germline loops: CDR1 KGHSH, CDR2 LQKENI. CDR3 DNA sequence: TGTGCCAGCTCACCAGGGAAGCGGGGGGACCAAGAGACCCAGTACTTC. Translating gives CASSPGKRGDQETQYF.

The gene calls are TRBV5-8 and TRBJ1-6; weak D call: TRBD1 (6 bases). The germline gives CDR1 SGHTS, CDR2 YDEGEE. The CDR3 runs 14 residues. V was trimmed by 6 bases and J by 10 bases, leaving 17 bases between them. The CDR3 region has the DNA TGTGCCAGCACCCTAGGGGGGGGGTTCTCACCCCTCCACTTT. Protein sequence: CASTLGGGFSPLHF.